This is a list of T cell receptor beta chains from one sample in a study of cytomegalovirus exposure and HLA in healthy donors. The protocol was immunoSEQ multiplex PCR, while the TCRdb copy is restricted to in-frame clones and leaves out a portion. The repertoire holds about 100,000 clones, around 85% seen once, with 3% in the top ten. Sequences were obtained from PBMCs. These receptors came from a woman aged 18 to 35 in good health and CMV-seronegative. Each CDR3 is given with its conserved first and last residue.

J,V,CDR3
TRBJ2-3,TRBV4-2,CASSQEAGGPDTQYF
TRBJ2-1,TRBV7-9,CATGDARANEQFF
TRBJ2-3,TRBV29-1,CSVAGLEDPTDTQYF
TRBJ1-2,TRBV29-1,CSAWTGGSGYTF
TRBJ1-6,TRBV5-1,CASSTGEGAGNSPLHF
TRBJ1-6,TRBV6-5,CASSSGDRLNSPLHF
TRBJ1-2,TRBV9,CASSSRWRGGYTF
TRBJ1-2,TRBV10-3,CAISWAYNYGYTF
TRBJ2-1,TRBV20-1,CSAPQGGEQFF
TRBJ2-7,TRBV28,CASTRTGQRAGEQYF
TRBJ2-1,TRBV7-9,CASSPRTGAPYNEQFF